This TCR beta chain comes out of a study of identical twins. Study-wide results and limits: The study drew conclusions from cross-sectional statistical analysis, not from following the same donors. The authors noted that invariant MAIT and iNKT cells could partly confound zero-insertion analyses.

TCRdb re-called the 5' RACE reads through MiXCR, storing one row per CDR3 protein. The table has roughly 750,000 distinct CDR3 sequences, around 20% seen once. This clonotype has at least ten counts. Its antigen is currently unknown. The CDR3 has 13 residues. These sequences were also reported in another study, on T cells expressing NK-cell markers. From that report: Of CD8+ T cells, 1.0-7.0% belonged to dominant NKG2C+ clonotypes in roughly 6 donors.

The source of this sequence is a young woman in good health. The V call is TRBV21-1, the J call TRBJ1-2; TRBD1 is the table's D call, not checked against the DNA. TRBV21-1 is flagged as a pseudogene. Sequencing used PBMCs. The CDR3 DNA sequence: TGTGCCAGCAGCGCATACAGGGCCTATGGCTACACCTTC. Its translation: CASSAYRAYGYTF.